This paragraph reports one T cell receptor (beta chain). V lost 6 bases and J lost 2, with 13 bases in between. CDR3 length equals 14 residues. The germline CDR1 and CDR2 sequences are SNHLY and FYNNEI. This specimen belongs to a study of blood T cell repertoires in COVID-19. Sequenced by immunoSEQ multiplex PCR; TCRdb stores in-frame clones only, minus some. The profile shows fewer than 400,000 clones, about 87% of them singletons. Sequenced sample: peripheral blood. The gene calls are TRBV2 and TRBJ1-1; possibly TRBD1 for D (5 bases). The sequence derives from a human donor in a cohort sampled during active COVID-19. DNA for the CDR3: TGTGCCAGCAGCAACAGGCGAGTTAACACTGAAGCTTTCTTT. This codes for CASSNRRVNTEAFF.